This section outlines one T cell receptor (beta chain) sequence together with its context. Its target is not known. With 60 Vbeta and 13 Jbeta primers, the PCR was carried out. Under the authors' procedure: Later analysis identified tens of millions of unique TCR beta chains, about 10 million shared. Produced via immunoSEQ multiplex PCR; TCRdb's table is partial and in-frame only. The DNA was the basis for D and trimming; V, J and clone size are from that table. The sample records about 110,000 clones, 60% to 75% being singletons. The data are from a study of cytomegalovirus exposure and HLA in healthy donors. CDR1 is SGDLS, CDR2 YYNGEE, per germline. V lost 0 bases and J 1 base, leaving 13 bases between the germline ends. The CDR3 runs 16 residues. General study findings and limits: The study put 150 or so TCR beta chains on its list as cytomegalovirus-associated.

The chain links TRBV9 to TRBJ1-2; the D is unclear. Sequencing used PBMCs. The clonotype originates from a man aged 40-55 years in good health and CMV-seropositive. CDR3: CASSVDPGRVNYGYTF. CDR3 DNA: TGTGCCAGCAGCGTAGATCCGGGGAGGGTTAACTATGGCTACACCTTC.